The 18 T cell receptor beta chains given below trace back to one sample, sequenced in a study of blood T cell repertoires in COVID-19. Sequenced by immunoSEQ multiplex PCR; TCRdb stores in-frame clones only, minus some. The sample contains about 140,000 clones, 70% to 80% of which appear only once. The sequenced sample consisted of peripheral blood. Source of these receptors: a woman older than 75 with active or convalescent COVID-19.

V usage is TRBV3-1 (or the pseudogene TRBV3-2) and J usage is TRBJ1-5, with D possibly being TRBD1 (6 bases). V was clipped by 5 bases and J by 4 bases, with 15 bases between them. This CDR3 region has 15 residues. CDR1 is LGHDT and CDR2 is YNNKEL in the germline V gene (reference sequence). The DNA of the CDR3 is TGTGCCAGCAGCGAAGGACAGCAAGCGAATCAGCCCCAGCATTTT. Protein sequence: CASSEGQQANQPQHF.

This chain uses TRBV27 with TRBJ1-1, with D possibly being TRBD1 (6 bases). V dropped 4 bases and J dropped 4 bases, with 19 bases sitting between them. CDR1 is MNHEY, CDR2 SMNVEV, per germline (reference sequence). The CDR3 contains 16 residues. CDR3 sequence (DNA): TGTGCCAGCAGTTCCACAGGGACGGCGGGGGGCACTGAAGCTTTCTTT. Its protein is CASSSTGTAGGTEAFF.

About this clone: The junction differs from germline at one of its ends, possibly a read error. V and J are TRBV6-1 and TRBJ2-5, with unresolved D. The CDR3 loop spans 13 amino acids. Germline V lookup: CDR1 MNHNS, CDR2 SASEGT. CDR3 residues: CASNEGSQETQYF. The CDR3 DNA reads TGTGCCAGCAATGAAGGTAGTCAAGAGACCCAGTACTTC.

The CDR3 region has the DNA TGTGCCAGCAGGCAGTCAGCTAACTATGGCTACACCTTC. This codes for CASRQSANYGYTF. The chain couples TRBV28 to TRBJ1-2; D uncertain. Trimming took off 6 bases at V and 0 bases at J, with 8 bases between the two ends. Per germline, CDR1 MDHEN and CDR2 SYDVKM. The length of the CDR3 is 13 residues.

The CDR3 loop is CASSLARSSTDTQYF. The CDR3 nucleotides read TGTGCCAGCAGCTTAGCGCGTTCAAGCACAGATACGCAGTATTTT. The rearrangement uses TRBV7-8 and TRBJ2-3; D remains ambiguous. V was shortened by 0 bases and J by 0 bases, with 7 bases between the two germline ends. Germline CDR1 and CDR2: SGHVS and FQNEAQ. The CDR3 has 15 amino acids.

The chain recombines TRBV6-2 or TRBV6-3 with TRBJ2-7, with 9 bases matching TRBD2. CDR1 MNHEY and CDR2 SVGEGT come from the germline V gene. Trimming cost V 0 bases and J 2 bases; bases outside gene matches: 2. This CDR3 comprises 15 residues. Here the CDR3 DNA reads TGTGCCAGCAGTTACTCGGCTAGCGGGGCCTACGAGCAGTACTTC. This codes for CASSYSASGAYEQYF.

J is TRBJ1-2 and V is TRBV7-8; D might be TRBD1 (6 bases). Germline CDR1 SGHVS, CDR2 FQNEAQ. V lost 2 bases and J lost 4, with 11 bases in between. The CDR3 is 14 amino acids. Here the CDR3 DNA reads TGTGCCAGCAGCTTAAAAAGGACAGTCTATGGCTACACCTTC. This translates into CASSLKRTVYGYTF.

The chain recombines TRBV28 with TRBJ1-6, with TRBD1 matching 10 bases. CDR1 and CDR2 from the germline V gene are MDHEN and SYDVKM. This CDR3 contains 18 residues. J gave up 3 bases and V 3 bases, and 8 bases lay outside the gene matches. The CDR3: CASSFDSGQGHYNSPLHF. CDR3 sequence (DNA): TGTGCCAGCAGTTTTGATTCGGGACAGGGGCACTATAATTCACCCCTCCACTTT.

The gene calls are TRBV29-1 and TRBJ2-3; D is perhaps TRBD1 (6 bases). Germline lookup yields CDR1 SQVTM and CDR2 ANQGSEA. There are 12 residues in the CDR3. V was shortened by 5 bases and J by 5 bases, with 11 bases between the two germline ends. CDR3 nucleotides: TGCAGCGTTAAGAGAGGGGGAGATACGCAGTATTTT. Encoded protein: CSVKRGGDTQYF.

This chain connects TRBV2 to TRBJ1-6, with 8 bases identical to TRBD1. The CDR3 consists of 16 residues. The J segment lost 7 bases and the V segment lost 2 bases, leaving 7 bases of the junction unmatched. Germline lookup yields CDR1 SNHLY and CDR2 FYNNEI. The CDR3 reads CASSESKTGANSPLHF. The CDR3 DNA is TGTGCCAGCAGTGAAAGTAAGACAGGGGCGAATTCACCCCTCCACTTT.

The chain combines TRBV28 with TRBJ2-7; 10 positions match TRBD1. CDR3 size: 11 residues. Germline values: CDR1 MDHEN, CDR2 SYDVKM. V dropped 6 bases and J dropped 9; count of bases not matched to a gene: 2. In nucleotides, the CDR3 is TGTGCCAGCAGGACAGGGGGCGGGCAGTACTTC. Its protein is CASRTGGGQYF.

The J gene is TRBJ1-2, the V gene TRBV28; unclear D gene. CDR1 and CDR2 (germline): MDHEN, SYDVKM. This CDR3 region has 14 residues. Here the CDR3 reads CATSLVTTNYGYTF. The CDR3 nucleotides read TGTGCAACCAGTTTGGTGACAACTAACTATGGCTACACCTTC.

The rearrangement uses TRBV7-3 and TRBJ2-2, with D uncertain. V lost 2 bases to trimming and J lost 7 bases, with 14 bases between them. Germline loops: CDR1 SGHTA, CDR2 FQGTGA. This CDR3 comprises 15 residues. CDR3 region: CASSLFFRSGGELFF. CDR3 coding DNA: TGTGCCAGCAGCTTATTTTTTAGAAGTGGCGGGGAGCTGTTTTTT. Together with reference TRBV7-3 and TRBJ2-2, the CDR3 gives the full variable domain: GAGVSQTPSNKVTEKGKYVELRCDPISGHTALYWYRQSLGQGPEFLIYFQGTGAADDSGLPNDRFFAVRPEGSVSTLKIQRTERGDSAVYLCASSLFFRSGGELFFGEGSRLTVL.

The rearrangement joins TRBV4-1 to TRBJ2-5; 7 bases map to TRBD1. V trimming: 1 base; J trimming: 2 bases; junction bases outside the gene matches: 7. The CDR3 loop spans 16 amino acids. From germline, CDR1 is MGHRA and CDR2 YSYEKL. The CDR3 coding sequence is TGCGCCAGCAGCCAAGGGACAGGCGTAGGACAAGAGACCCAGTACTTC. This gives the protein CASSQGTGVGQETQYF.

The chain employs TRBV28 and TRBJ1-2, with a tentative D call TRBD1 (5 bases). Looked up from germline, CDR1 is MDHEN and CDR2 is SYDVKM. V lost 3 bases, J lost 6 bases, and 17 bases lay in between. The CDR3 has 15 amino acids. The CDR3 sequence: CASSLGGGRRDGYTF. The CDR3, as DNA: TGTGCCAGCAGTTTGGGGGGTGGGCGACGGGATGGCTACACCTTC.

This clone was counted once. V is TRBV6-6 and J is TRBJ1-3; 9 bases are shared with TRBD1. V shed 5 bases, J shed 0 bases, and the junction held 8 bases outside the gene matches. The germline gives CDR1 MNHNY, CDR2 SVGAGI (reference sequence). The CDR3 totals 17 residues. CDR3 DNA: TGTGCCAGCAGTCGGTCCGGGACAGGGTCCTCTGGAAACACCATATATTTT. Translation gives CASSRSGTGSSGNTIYF.

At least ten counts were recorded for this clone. Here the CDR3 DNA reads TGTGCCAGCAGCGTCTACAGGGTCCCTAATGAAAAACTGTTTTTT. Residues: CASSVYRVPNEKLFF. This chain joins TRBV7-2 and TRBJ1-4; possibly TRBD1 for D (6 bases). The length of the CDR3 is 15 residues. Germline assignment: CDR1 SGHTA and CDR2 FQGNSA. The V gene lost 5 bases and the J gene lost 3 bases, with 13 bases spanning the gap.

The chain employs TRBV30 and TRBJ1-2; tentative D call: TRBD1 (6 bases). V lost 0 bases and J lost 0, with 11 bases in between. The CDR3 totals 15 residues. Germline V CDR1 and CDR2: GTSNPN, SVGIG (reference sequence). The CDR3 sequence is CAWSVRTAANYGYTF. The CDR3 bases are TGTGCCTGGAGTGTCCGGACAGCAGCTAACTATGGCTACACCTTC.